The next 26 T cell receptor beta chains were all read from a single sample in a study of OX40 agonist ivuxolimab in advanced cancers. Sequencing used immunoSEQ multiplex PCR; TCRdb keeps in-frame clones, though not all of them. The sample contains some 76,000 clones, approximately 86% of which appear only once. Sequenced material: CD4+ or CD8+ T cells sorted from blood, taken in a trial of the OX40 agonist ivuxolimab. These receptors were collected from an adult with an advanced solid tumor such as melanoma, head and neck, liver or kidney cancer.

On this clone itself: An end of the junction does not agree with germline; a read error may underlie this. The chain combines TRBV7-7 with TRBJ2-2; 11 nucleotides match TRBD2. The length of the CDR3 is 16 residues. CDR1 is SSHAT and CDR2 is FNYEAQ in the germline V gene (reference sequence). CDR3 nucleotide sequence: TGTGCTAGCAGCCCACTAGCGGGGGTGAACACCGGGGAGCTGTTTTTT. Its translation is CASSPLAGVNTGELFF.

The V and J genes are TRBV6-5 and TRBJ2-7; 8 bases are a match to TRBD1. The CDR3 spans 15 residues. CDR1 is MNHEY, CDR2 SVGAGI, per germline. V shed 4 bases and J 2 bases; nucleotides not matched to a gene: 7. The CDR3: CASSSTGAKPYEQYF. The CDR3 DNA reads TGTGCCAGCAGTTCGACAGGGGCAAAACCCTACGAGCAGTACTTC.

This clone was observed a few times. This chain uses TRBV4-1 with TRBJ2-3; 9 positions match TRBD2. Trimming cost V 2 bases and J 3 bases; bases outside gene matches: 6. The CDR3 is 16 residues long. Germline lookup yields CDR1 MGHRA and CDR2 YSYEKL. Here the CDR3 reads CASSQSAGGRTDTQYF. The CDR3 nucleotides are TGCGCCAGCAGCCAATCGGCGGGAGGGCGGACAGATACGCAGTATTTT.

The CDR3: CASSGAERGRTEAFF. The CDR3 region has the DNA TGTGCCAGCAGTGGAGCAGAAAGAGGGAGAACTGAAGCTTTCTTT. The V gene is TRBV6-6, the J gene TRBJ1-1; D is unresolved. V gave up 5 bases and J gave up 5 bases, with 18 bases separating them. The CDR3 consists of 15 residues. Germline assignment: CDR1 MNHNY and CDR2 SVGAGI (reference sequence).

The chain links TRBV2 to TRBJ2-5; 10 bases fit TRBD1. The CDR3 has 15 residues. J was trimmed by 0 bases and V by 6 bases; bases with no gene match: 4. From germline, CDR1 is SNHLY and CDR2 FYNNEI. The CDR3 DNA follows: TGTGCCAGCAGCCGGGACAGGGGCCACCAAGAGACCCAGTACTTC. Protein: CASSRDRGHQETQYF.

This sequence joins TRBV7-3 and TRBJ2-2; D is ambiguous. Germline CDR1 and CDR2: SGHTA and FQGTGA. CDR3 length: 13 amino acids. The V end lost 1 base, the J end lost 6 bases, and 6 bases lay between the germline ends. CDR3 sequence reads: CASSLNVAGELFF. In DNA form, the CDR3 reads TGTGCCAGCAGCTTAAATGTAGCCGGGGAGCTGTTTTTT.

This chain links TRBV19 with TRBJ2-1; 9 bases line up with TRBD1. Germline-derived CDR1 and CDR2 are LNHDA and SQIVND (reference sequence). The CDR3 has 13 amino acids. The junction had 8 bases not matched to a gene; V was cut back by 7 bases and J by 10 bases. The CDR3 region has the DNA TGTGCCAGTAACCGGGACAGGGAACACGAGCAGTTCTTC. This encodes CASNRDREHEQFF. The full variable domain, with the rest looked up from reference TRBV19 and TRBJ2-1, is DGGITQSPKYLFRKEGQNVTLSCEQNLNHDAMYWYRQDPGQGLRLIYYSQIVNDFQKGDIAEGYSVSREKKESFPLTVTSAQKNPTAFYLCASNRDREHEQFFGPGTRLTVL.

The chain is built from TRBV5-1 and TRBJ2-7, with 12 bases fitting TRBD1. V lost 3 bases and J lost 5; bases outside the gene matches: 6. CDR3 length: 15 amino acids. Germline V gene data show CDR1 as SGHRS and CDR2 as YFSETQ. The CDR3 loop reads CASSSSGTGGDEQYF. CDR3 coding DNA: TGCGCCAGCAGCTCGTCCGGGACAGGGGGCGACGAGCAGTACTTC.

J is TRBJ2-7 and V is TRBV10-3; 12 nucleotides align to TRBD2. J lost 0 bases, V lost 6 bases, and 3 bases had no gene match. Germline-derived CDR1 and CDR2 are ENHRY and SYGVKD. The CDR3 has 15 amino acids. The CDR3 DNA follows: TGTGCCATCAGCCCTAGCGGGGGGGCCTCCTACGAGCAGTACTTC. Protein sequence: CAISPSGGASYEQYF.

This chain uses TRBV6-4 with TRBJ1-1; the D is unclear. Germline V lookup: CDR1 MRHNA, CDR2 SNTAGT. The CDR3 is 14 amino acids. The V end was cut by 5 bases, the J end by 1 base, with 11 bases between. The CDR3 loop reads CASSPGPGNTEAFF. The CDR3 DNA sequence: TGTGCCAGCAGTCCGGGCCCCGGGAACACTGAAGCTTTCTTT.

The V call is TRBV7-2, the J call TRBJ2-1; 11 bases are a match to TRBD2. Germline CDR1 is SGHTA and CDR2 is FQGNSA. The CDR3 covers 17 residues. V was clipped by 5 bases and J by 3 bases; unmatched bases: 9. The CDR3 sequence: CASSQTPGTSGYNEQFF. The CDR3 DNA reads TGTGCCAGCAGCCAAACCCCCGGGACTAGCGGCTACAATGAGCAGTTCTTC.

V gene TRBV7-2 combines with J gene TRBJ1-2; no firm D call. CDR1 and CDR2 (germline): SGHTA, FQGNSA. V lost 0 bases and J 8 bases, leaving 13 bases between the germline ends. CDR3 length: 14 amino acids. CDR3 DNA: TGTGCCAGCAGCTTAGCGACCACTTTAGGGGGCTACACCTTC. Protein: CASSLATTLGGYTF.

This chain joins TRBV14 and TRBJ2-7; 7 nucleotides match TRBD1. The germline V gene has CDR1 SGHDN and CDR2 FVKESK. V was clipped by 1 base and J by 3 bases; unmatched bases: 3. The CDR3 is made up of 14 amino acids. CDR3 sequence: CASSQAGGFYEQYF. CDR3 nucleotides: TGTGCCAGCAGCCAAGCAGGGGGATTCTACGAGCAGTACTTC.

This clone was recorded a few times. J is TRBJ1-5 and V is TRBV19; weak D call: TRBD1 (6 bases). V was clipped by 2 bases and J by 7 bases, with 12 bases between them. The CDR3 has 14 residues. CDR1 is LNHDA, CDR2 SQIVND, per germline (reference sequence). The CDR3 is CASSILQGYQPQHF. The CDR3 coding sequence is TGTGCCAGTAGTATATTACAGGGATACCAGCCCCAGCATTTT.

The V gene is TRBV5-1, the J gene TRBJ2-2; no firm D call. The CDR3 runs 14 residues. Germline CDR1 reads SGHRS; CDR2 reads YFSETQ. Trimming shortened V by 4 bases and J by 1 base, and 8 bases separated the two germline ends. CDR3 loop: CASSPTGNTGELFF. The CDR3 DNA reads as TGCGCCAGCAGCCCCACGGGGAACACCGGGGAGCTGTTTTTT.

Here the CDR3 reads CASSTTGQPSYEQYF. CDR3 DNA: TGTGCCAGCAGCACGACAGGGCAGCCCTCCTACGAGCAGTACTTC. This chain joins TRBV13 and TRBJ2-7; the match to TRBD1 covers 7 bases. V lost 5 bases to trimming and J lost 0 bases; unmatched junction nucleotides: 7. The CDR3 runs to 15 residues. The germline V gene has CDR1 PRHDT and CDR2 FYEKMQ (reference sequence).

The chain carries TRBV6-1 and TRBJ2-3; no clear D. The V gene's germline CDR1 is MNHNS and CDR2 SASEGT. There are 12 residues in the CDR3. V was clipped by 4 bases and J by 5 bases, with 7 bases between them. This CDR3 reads CASSGVLDTQYF. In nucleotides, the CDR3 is TGTGCCAGCAGTGGAGTCCTAGATACGCAGTATTTT.

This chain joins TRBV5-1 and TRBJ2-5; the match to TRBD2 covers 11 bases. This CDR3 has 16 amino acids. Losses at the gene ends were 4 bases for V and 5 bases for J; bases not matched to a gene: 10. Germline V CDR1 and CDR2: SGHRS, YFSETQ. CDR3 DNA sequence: TGCGCCAGCAGCCGGATGGCAACTAGCGGGGGTGAGACCCAGTACTTC. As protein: CASSRMATSGGETQYF.

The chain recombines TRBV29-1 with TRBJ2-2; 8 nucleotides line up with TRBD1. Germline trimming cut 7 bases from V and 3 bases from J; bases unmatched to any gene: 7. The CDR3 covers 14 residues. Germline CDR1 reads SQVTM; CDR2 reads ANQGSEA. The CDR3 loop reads CSALDRDYTGELFF. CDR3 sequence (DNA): TGCAGCGCCCTGGACAGGGATTACACCGGGGAGCTGTTTTTT.

The chain's CDR3 is CASSYSELSNEKLFF. CDR3 DNA: TGTGCCAGCAGTTACTCGGAGCTATCTAATGAAAAACTGTTTTTT. V usage is TRBV6-6 and J usage is TRBJ1-4, with unresolved D. The germline V gene has CDR1 MNHNY and CDR2 SVGAGI (reference sequence). V lost 0 bases to trimming and J lost 3 bases, with 8 bases between them. The CDR3 is made up of 15 amino acids.

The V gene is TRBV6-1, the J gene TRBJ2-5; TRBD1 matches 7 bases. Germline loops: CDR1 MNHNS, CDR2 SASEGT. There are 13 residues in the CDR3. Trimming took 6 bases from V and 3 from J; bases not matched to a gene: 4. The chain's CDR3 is CASRTGTEETQYF. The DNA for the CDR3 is TGTGCCAGCAGAACCGGGACAGAAGAGACCCAGTACTTC.

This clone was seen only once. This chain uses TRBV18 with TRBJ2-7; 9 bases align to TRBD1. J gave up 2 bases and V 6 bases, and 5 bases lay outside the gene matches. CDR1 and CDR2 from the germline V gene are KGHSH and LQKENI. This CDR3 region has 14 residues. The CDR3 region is CASSHRDRAYEQYF. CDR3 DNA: TGTGCCAGCTCTCACCGGGACAGGGCCTACGAGCAGTACTTC.

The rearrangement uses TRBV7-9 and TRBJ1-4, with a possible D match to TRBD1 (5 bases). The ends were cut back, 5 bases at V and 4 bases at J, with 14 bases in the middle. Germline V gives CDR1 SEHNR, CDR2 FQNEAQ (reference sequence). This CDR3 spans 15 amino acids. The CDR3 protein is CASSMGGTRNEKLFF. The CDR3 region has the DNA TGTGCCAGCAGCATGGGGGGGACGCGTAATGAAAAACTGTTTTTT.

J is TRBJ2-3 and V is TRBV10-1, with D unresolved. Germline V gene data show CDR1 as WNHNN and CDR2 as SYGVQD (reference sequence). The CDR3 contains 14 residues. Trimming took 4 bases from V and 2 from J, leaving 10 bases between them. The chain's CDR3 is CASSGSNPTDTQYF. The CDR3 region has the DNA TGCGCCAGCAGTGGGTCCAATCCCACAGATACGCAGTATTTT.

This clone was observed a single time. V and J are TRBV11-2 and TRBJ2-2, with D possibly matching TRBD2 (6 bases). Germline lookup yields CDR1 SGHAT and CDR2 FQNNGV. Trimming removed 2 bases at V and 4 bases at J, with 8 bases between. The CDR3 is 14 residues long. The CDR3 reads CASSLQGGTGELFF. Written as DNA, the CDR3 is TGTGCCAGCAGCTTACAGGGAGGCACCGGGGAGCTGTTTTTT. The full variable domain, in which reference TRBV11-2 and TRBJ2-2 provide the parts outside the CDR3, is EAGVAQSPRYKIIEKRQSVAFWCNPISGHATLYWYQQILGQGPKLLIQFQNNGVVDDSQLPKDRFSAERLKGVDSTLKIQPAKLEDSAVYLCASSLQGGTGELFFGEGSRLTVL.

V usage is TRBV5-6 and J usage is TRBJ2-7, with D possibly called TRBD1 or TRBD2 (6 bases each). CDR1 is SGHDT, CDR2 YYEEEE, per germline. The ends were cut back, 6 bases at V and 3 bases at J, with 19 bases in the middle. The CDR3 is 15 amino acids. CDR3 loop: CASTPMWGADYEQYF. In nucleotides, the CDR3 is TGTGCCAGCACCCCGATGTGGGGGGCAGACTACGAGCAGTACTTC.